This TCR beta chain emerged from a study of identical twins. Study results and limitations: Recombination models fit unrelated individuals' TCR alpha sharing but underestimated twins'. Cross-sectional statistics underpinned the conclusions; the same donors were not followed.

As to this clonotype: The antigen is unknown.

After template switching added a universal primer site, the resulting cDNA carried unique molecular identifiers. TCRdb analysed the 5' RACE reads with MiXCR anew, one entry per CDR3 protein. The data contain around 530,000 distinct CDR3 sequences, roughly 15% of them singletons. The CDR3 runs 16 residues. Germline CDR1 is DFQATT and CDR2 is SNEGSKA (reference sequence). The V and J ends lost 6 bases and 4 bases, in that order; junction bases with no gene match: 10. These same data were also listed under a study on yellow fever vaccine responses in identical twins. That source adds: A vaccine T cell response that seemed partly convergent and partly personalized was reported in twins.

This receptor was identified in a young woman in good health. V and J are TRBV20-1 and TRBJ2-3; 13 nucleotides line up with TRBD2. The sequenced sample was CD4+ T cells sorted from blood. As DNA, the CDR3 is TGCAGTGCCAGGGACCCGGGACTAGCGGGACCAGATACGCAGTATTTT. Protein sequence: CSARDPGLAGPDTQYF.